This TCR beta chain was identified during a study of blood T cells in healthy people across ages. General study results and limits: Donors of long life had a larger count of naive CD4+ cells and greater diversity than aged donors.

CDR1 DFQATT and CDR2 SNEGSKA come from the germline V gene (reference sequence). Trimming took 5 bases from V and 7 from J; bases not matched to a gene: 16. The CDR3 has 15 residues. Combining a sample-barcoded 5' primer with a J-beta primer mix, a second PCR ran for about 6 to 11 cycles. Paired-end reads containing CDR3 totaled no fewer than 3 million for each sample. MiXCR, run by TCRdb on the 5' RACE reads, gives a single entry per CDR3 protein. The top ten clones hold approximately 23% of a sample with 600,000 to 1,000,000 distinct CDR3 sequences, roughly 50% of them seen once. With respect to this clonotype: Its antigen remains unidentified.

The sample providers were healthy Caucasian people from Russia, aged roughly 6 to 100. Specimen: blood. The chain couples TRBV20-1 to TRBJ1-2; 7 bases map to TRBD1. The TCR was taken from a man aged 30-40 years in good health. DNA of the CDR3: TGCAGTGCTCCGCCAATGGTGAACAGGGGATCTGGCTACACCTTC. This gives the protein CSAPPMVNRGSGYTF.